This T cell receptor beta chain originates from a study of Ad26.COV2.S vaccination and SARS-CoV-2 variants. Study-wide background: Ad26.COV2.S shots went into the muscle once or twice, 56 days apart.

Produced via immunoSEQ multiplex PCR; TCRdb's table is partial and in-frame only. The sample has about 460,000 clones; roughly nine tenths are singletons. As to treatment: approximately 18 received Ad26.COV2.S at low or high dose, single or two shots; 5 received placebo; per-sample allocation not given. Following the first vaccine or placebo injection, samples were taken on day 63. This clone has a single count. The TCR originated in a person between 18 and 59 years old who received the Ad26.COV2.S COVID-19 vaccine or a placebo. The sample here was peripheral blood, taken in a trial of Ad26.COV2.S vaccine versus placebo.

CDR3 coding DNA: TGTGCCAGCAGCCCCCGCTTCCCGGGCTCGGACACCGGGGAGCTGTTTTTT. It specifies CASSPRFPGSDTGELFF. The chain employs TRBV14 and TRBJ2-2, with D unclear. The length of the CDR3 is 17 residues. With 4 bases removed from V and 3 bases from J, the gap between germline ends came to 18 bases. Germline lookup yields CDR1 SGHDN and CDR2 FVKESK.